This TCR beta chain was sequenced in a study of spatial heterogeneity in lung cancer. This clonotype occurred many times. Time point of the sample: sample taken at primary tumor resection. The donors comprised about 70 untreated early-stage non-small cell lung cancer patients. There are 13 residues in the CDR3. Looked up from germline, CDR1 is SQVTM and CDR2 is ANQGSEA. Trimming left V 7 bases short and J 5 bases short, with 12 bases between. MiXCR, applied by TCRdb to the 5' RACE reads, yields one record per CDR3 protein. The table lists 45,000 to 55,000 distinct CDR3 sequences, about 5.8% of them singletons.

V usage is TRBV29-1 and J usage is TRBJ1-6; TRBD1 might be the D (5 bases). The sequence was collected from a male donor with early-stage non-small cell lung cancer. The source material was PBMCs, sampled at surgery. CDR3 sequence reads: CSAGDGDNSPLHF. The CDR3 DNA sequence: TGCAGCGCCGGGGACGGGGATAATTCACCCCTCCACTTT.